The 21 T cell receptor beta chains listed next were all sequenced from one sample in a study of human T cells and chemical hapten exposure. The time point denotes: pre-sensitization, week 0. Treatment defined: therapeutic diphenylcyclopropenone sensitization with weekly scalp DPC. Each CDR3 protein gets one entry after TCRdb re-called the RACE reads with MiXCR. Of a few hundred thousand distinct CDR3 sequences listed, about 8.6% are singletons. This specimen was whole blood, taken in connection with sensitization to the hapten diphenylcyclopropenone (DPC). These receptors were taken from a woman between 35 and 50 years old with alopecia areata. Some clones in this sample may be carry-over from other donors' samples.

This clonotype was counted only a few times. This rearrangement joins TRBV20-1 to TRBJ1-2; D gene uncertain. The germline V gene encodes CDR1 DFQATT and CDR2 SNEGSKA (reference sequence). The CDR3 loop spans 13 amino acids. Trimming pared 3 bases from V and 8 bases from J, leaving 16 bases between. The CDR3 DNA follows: TGCAGTGCTAGGAGTCCAGCGCATATAGGCTACACCTTC. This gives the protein CSARSPAHIGYTF.

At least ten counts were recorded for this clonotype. CDR3 bases: TGTGCCAGCAGCAGATGGGGGAATCAGGAGGTCTCAGGGGCCAACGTCCTGACTTTC. It encodes CASSRWGNQEVSGANVLTF. The chain couples TRBV4-2 to TRBJ2-6; D may correspond to TRBD1 or TRBD2 (5 bases each). The germline gives CDR1 LGHNA, CDR2 YNFKEQ. Deletions cut 5 bases from V and 4 bases from J, with 24 bases between. The CDR3 consists of 19 residues.

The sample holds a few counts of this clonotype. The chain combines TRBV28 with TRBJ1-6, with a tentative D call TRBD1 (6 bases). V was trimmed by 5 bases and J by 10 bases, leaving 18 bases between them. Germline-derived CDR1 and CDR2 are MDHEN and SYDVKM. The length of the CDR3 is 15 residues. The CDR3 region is CASSGGRGPESPLHF. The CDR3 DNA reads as TGTGCCAGCAGTGGGGGGCGGGGACCGGAATCACCCCTCCACTTT.

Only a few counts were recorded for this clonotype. The DNA for the CDR3 is TGCGCCAGCAGCTCCGGGACAGGGGGTGAGACCCAGTACTTC. It encodes CASSSGTGGETQYF. This rearrangement joins TRBV5-1 to TRBJ2-5; 11 nucleotides align to TRBD1. V was clipped by 3 bases and J by 5 bases; unmatched bases: 3. CDR3 size: 14 residues. Germline loops: CDR1 SGHRS, CDR2 YFSETQ.

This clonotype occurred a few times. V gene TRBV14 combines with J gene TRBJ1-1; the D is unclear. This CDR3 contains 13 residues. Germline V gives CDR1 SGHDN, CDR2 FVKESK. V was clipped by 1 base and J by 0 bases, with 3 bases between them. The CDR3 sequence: CASSQVVNTEAFF. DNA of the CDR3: TGTGCCAGCAGCCAAGTAGTGAACACTGAAGCTTTCTTT.

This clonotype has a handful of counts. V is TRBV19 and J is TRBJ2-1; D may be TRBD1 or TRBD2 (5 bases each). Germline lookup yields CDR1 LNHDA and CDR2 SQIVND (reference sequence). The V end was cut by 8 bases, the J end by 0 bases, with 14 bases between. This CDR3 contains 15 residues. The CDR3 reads CASGTLQNSYNEQFF. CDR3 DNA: TGTGCCAGTGGGACCCTCCAGAACTCCTACAATGAGCAGTTCTTC.

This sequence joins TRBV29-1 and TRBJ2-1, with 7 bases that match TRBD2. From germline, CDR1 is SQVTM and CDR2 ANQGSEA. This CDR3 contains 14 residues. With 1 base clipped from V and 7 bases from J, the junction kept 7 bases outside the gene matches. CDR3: CSVEAPGLRNEQFF. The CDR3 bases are TGCAGCGTTGAAGCACCGGGACTAAGGAATGAGCAGTTCTTC.

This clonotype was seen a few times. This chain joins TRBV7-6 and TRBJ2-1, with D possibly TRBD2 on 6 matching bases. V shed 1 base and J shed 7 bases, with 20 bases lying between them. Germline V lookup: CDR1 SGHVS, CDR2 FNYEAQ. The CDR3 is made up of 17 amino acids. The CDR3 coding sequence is TGTGCCAGCAGCTTAGGTTGGAGGGCCACCGGGTCTAATGAGCAGTTCTTC. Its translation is CASSLGWRATGSNEQFF. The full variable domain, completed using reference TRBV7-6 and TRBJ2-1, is GAGVSQSPRYKVTKRGQDVALRCDPISGHVSLYWYRQALGQGPEFLTYFNYEAQQDKSGLPNDRFSAERPEGSISTLTIQRTEQRDSAMYRCASSLGWRATGSNEQFFGPGTRLTVL.

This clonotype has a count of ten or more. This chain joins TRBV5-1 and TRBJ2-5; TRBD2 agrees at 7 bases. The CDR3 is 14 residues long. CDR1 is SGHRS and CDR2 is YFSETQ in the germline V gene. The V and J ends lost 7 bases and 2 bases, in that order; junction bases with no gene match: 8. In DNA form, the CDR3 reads TGCGCCAGCCGCAACCCCGGGGGGCAAGAGACCCAGTACTTC. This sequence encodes CASRNPGGQETQYF.

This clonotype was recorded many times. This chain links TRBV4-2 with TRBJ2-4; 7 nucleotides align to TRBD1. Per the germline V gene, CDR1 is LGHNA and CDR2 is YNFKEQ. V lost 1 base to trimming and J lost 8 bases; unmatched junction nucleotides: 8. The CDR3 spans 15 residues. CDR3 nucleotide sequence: TGTGCCAGCAGCCAAGGAAGGGGGCGGTGGGACATTCAGTACTTC. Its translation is CASSQGRGRWDIQYF.

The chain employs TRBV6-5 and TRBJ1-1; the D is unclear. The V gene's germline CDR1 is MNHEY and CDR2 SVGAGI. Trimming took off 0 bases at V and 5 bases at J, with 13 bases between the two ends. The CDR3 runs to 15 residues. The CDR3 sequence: CASSYSKRTGTEAFF. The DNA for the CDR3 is TGTGCCAGCAGTTACTCGAAGAGGACGGGGACTGAAGCTTTCTTT.

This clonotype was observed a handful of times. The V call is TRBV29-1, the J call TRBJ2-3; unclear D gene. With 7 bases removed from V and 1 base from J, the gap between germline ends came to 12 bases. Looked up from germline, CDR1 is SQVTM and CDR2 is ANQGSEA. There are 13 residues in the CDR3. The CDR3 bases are TGCAGCGCGAGATGGAGTCGCACAGATACGCAGTATTTT. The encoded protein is CSARWSRTDTQYF.

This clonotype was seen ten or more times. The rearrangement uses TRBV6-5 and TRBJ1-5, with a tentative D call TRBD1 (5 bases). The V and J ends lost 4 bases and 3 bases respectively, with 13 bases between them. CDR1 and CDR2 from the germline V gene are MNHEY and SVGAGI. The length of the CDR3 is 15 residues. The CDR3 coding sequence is TGTGCCAGCAGTTCCGCGGGGGGACCCAATCAGCCCCAGCATTTT. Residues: CASSSAGGPNQPQHF.

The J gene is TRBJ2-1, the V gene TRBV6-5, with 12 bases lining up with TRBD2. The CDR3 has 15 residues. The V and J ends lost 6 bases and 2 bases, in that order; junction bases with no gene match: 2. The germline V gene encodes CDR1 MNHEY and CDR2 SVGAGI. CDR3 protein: CASRTSGRAYNEQFF. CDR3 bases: TGTGCCAGCAGGACTAGCGGGAGAGCCTACAATGAGCAGTTCTTC.

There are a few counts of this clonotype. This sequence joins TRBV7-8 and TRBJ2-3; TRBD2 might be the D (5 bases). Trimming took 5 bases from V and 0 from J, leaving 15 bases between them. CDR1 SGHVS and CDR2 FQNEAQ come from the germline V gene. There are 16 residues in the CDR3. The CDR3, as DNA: TGTGCCAGCAGCAAACTAGAGGTCCTTAGCACAGATACGCAGTATTTT. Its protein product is CASSKLEVLSTDTQYF. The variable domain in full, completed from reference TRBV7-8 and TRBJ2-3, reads GAGVSQSPRYKVAKRGQDVALRCDPISGHVSLFWYQQALGQGPEFLTYFQNEAQLDKSGLPSDRFFAERPEGSVSTLKIQRTQQEDSAVYLCASSKLEVLSTDTQYFGPGTRLTVL.

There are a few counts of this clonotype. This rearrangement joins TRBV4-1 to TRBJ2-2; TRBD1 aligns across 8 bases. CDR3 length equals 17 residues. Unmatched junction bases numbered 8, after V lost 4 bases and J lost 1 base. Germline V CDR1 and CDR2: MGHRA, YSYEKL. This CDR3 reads CASSRSSGTGNTGELFF. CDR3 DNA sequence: TGCGCCAGCAGCCGCTCCTCCGGGACAGGGAACACCGGGGAGCTGTTTTTT.

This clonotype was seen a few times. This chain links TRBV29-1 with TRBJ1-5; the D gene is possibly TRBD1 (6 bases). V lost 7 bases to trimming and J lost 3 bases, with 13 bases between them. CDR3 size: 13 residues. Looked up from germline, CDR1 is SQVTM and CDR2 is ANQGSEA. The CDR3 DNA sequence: TGCAGCGCTTCGGACAGTCTCAATCAGCCCCAGCATTTT. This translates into CSASDSLNQPQHF.

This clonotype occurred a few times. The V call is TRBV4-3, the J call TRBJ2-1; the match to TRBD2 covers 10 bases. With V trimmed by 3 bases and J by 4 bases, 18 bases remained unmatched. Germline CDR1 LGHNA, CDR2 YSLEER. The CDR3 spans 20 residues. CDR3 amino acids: CASSQEGSGRVPKSYNEQFF. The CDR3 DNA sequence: TGCGCCAGCAGCCAGGAAGGAAGCGGGAGGGTTCCTAAGTCGTACAATGAGCAGTTCTTC.

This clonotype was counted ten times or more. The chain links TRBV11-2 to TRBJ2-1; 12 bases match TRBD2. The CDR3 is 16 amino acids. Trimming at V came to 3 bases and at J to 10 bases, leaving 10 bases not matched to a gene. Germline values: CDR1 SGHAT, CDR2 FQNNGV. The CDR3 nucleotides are TGTGCCAGCAGCTTCGGCCGACTAGCGGGAGATTCAGAGCAGTTCTTC. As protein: CASSFGRLAGDSEQFF.

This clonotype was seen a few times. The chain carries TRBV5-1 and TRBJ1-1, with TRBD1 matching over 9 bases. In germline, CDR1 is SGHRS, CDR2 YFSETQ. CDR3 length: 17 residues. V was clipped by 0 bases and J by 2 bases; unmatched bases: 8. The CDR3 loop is CASSLDVRTGDNTEAFF. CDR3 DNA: TGCGCCAGCAGCTTGGACGTTAGGACAGGGGATAACACTGAAGCTTTCTTT. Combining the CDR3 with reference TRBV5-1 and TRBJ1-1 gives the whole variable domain KAGVTQTPRYLIKTRGQQVTLSCSPISGHRSVSWYQQTPGQGLQFLFEYFSETQRNKGNFPGRFSGRQFSNSRSEMNVSTLELGDSALYLCASSLDVRTGDNTEAFFGQGTRLTVV.

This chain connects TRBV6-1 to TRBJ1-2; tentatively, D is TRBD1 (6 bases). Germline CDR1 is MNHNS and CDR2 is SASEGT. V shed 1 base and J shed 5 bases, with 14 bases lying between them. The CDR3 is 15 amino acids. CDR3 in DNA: TGTGCCAGCAGTGAAGTTTCAGGGGAGGGTTATGGCTACACCTTC. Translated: CASSEVSGEGYGYTF.